The 4 T cell receptor beta chains below come from one sample, sequenced in a study of blood T cell repertoires in COVID-19 (dated by TCRdb to 2019 to 2021). Library construction relied on the immunoSEQ multiplex PCR assay. TCRdb took this table from immuneACCESS and kept in-frame rearrangements with V and J called. Such tables lack part of the clones; where checked against another copy, unresolved V genes explain under half of the gap, and the rest is unexplained. A total of nearly 60,000 clones appear in this sample, 90% of them only once. About 13% of the sample goes to the ten largest clones. What was sequenced was peripheral blood. These receptors came from a man between 60 and 75 years old with active COVID-19.

The rearrangement links TRBV6-5 to TRBJ1-3, with D possibly being TRBD1 (6 bases). Trimming shortened V by 6 bases and J by 4 bases, and 16 bases separated the two germline ends. This CDR3 is built from 15 residues. Germline CDR1 and CDR2: MNHEY and SVGAGI. The CDR3, as DNA: TGTGCCAGCAGGGAGGGGGGGGCAGGCGGAAACACCATATATTTT. This encodes CASREGGAGGNTIYF.

V gene TRBV6-2 or TRBV6-3 combines with J gene TRBJ2-3; 7 nucleotides line up with TRBD2. The CDR3 loop spans 17 amino acids. In germline, CDR1 is MNHEY, CDR2 SVGEGT. V shed 0 bases and J 4 bases; nucleotides not matched to a gene: 10. The CDR3 loop reads CASSYSIRGRRSDTQYF. In DNA form, the CDR3 reads TGTGCCAGCAGTTACTCGATCCGCGGGAGAAGGTCAGATACGCAGTATTTT.

The J gene is TRBJ1-1, the V gene TRBV18, with 9 bases fitting TRBD1. Losses at the gene ends were 3 bases for V and 1 base for J; bases not matched to a gene: 12. Germline V CDR1 and CDR2: KGHSH, LQKENI. The CDR3 runs to 18 residues. Here the CDR3 reads CASSPLRTGDLTNTEAFF. The CDR3 DNA is TGTGCCAGCTCACCCCTACGGACAGGGGATTTGACGAACACTGAAGCTTTCTTT.

The chain carries TRBV6-4 and TRBJ1-5; 7 nucleotides align to TRBD1. The J segment lost 4 bases and the V segment lost 3 bases, leaving 6 bases of the junction unmatched. The germline V gene has CDR1 MRHNA and CDR2 SNTAGT. This CDR3 is 15 amino acids long. CDR3 in DNA: TGTGCCAGCAGTGAAGACGAGGGGGCGAATCAGCCCCAGCATTTT. Protein: CASSEDEGANQPQHF.